This TCR beta chain was observed in a study of blood T cell repertoires in COVID-19. Study-wide context: Acute and convalescent COVID-19 samples came from the United States, Italy and Spain. PBMCs, B-cell-depleted T cells, or T cells provided the cDNA or gDNA that made up the material.

Germline values: CDR1 MNHEY, CDR2 SMNVEV (reference sequence). The length of the CDR3 is 13 residues. V was cut by 2 bases and J by 5 bases, with 9 bases left in between. In the original workflow: The authors estimated nucleated cell counts from reference gene primer amplification. Libraries were prepared by immunoSEQ multiplex PCR; TCRdb keeps only in-frame clonotypes and omits some of them. V and J calls and clone size follow that table, whereas D and trimming were derived from the DNA. The sample lists roughly 81,000 clones; under 85% were seen once. V is TRBV27 and J is TRBJ1-2, with a possible D match to TRBD1 (5 bases). Sequences were obtained from peripheral blood. This receptor was identified in a woman in her 70s with acute or convalescent COVID-19. CDR3 DNA: TGTGCCAGCAGTTTAAAAGGGACTTATGGCTACACCTTC. Its translation is CASSLKGTYGYTF.